This T cell receptor (beta chain) was recorded in a study of T cells after yellow fever vaccination. The germline CDR1 and CDR2 sequences are SGHAT and FQNNGV. The CDR3 is 14 residues long. V shed 1 base, J shed 6 bases, and the junction held 5 bases outside the gene matches. This clonotype occurred a few times. Via MiXCR, TCRdb re-called the 5' RACE reads, giving one row per CDR3 protein. The sample contains approximately 450,000 distinct CDR3 sequences, over 15% of which appear only once. Sequenced material: PBMCs, taken before the yellow fever booster vaccination. This chain joins TRBV11-2 and TRBJ1-2; 7 bases match TRBD1. The clonotype was recovered from a young man who received the YFV17D yellow fever vaccine. CDR3 protein: CASSLAQGRDGYTF. DNA for the CDR3: TGTGCCAGCAGCTTAGCACAGGGGAGGGATGGCTACACCTTC.